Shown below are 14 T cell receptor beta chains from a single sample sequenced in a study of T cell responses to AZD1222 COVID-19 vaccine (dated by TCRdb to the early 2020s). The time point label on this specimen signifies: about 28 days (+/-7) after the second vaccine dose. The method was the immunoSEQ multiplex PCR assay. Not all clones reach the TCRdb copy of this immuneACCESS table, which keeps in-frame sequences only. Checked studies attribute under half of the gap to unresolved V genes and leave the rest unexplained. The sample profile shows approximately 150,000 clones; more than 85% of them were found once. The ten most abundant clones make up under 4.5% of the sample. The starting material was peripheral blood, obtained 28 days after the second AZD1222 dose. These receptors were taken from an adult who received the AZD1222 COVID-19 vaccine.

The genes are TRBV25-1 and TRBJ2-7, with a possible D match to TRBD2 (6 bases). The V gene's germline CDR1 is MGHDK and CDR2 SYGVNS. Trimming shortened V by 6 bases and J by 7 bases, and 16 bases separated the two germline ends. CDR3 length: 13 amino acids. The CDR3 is CASSLALRGEQYF. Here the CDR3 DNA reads TGTGCCAGCAGCCTAGCGCTCCGTGGAGAGCAGTACTTC.

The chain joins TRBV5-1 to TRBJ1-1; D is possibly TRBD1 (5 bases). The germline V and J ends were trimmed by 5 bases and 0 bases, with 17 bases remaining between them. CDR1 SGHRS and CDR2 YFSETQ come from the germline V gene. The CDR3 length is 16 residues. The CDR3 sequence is CASSSDIGYMNTEAFF. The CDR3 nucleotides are TGCGCCAGCAGTTCGGACATCGGGTATATGAACACTGAAGCTTTCTTT.

The CDR3 sequence is CASREVLGREQFF. DNA of the CDR3: TGTGCCAGCAGGGAGGTCCTCGGAAGGGAGCAGTTCTTC. The gene calls are TRBV6-5 and TRBJ2-1, with D perhaps matching TRBD2 (5 bases). Trimming shortened V by 6 bases and J by 10 bases, and 16 bases separated the two germline ends. From germline, CDR1 is MNHEY and CDR2 SVGAGI. The CDR3 is made up of 13 amino acids.

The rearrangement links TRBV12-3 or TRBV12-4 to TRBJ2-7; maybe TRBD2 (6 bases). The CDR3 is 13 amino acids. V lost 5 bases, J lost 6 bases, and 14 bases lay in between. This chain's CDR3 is CASSPRAGSEQYF. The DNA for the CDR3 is TGTGCCAGCAGTCCCCGGGCGGGGAGCGAGCAGTACTTC.

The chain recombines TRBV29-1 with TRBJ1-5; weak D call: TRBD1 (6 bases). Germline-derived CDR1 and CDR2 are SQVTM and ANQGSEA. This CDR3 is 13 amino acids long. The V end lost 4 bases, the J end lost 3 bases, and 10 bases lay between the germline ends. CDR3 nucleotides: TGCAGCGTTGGACAGGAAGTCAATCAGCCCCAGCATTTT. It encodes CSVGQEVNQPQHF.

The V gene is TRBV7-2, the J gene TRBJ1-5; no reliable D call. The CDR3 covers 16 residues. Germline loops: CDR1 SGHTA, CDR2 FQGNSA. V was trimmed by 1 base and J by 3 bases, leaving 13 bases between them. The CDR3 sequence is CASSLGWGNPNQPQHF. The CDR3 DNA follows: TGTGCCAGCAGCTTAGGGTGGGGTAACCCCAATCAGCCCCAGCATTTT. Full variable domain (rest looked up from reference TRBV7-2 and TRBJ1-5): GAGVSQSPSNKVTEKGKDVELRCDPISGHTALYWYRQSLGQGLEFLIYFQGNSAPDKSGLPSDRFSAERTGGSVSTLTIQRTQQEDSAVYLCASSLGWGNPNQPQHFGDGTRLSIL.

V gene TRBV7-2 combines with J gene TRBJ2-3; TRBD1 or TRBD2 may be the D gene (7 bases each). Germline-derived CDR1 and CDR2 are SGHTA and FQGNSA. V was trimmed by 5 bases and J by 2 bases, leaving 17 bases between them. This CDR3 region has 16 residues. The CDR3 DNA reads TGTGCCAGCAGCCGGAGGGGAGGGGGCTACACAGATACGCAGTATTTT. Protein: CASSRRGGGYTDTQYF.

CDR3 sequence reads: CASSTKNEQYF. CDR3 sequence (DNA): TGTGCCAGCAGCACCAAGAACGAGCAGTACTTC. The chain joins TRBV6-2 or TRBV6-3 to TRBJ2-7, with D hard to call. This CDR3 contains 11 residues. Trimming shortened V by 6 bases and J by 5 bases, and 8 bases separated the two germline ends. Germline assignment: CDR1 MNHEY and CDR2 SVGEGT.

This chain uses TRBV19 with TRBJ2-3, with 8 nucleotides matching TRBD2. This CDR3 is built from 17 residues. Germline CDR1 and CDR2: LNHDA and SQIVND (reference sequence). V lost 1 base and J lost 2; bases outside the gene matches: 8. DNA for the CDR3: TGTGCCAGTAGTATAGGTGGCGGGGGGCCCGCCACAGATACGCAGTATTTT. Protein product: CASSIGGGGPATDTQYF.

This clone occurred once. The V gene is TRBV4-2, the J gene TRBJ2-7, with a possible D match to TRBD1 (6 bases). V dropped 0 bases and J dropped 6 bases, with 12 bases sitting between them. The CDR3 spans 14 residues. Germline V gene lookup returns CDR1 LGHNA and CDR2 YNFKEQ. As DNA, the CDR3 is TGTGCCAGCAGCCAAGATCCGAGGGGGAGCGAGCAGTACTTC. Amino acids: CASSQDPRGSEQYF.

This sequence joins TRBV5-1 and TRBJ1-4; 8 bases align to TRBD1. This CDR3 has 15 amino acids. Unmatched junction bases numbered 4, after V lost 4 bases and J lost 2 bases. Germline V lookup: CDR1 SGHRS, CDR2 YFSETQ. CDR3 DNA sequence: TGCGCCAGCAGCCGAAGACAGGGGACTAATGAAAAACTGTTTTTT. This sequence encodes CASSRRQGTNEKLFF.

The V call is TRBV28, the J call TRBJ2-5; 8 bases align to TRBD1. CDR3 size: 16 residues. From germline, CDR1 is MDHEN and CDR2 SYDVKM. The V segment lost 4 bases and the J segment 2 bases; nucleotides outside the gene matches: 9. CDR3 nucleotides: TGTGCCAGCAGTTCGTTCAGGACAGGGCAACAAGAGACCCAGTACTTC. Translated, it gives CASSSFRTGQQETQYF.

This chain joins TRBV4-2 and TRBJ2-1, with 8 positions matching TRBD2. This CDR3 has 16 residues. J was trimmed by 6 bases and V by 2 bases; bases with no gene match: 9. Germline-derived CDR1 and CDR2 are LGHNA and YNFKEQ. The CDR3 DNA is TGTGCCAGCAGCCAACCCGACGGGACTAGAGGCAATGAGCAGTTCTTC. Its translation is CASSQPDGTRGNEQFF.

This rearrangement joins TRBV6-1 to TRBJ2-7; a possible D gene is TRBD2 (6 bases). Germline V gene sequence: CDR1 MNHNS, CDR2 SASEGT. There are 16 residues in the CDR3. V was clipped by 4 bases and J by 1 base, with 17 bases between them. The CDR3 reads CASSGGEAHSSYEQYF. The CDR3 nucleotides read TGTGCCAGCAGTGGGGGGGAAGCCCACTCGTCCTACGAGCAGTACTTC.